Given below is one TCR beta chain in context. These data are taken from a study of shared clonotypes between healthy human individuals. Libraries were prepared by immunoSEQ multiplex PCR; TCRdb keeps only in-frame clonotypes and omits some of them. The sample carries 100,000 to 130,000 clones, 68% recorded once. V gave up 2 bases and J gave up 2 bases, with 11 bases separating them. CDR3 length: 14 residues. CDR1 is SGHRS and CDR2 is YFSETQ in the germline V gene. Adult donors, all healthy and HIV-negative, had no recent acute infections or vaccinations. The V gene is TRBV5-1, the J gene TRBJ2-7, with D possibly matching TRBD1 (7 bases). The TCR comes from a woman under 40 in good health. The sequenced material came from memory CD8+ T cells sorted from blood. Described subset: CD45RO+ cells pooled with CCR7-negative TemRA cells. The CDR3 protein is CASSLGGGTYEQYF. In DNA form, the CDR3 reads TGCGCCAGCAGCTTAGGAGGGGGCACCTACGAGCAGTACTTC.